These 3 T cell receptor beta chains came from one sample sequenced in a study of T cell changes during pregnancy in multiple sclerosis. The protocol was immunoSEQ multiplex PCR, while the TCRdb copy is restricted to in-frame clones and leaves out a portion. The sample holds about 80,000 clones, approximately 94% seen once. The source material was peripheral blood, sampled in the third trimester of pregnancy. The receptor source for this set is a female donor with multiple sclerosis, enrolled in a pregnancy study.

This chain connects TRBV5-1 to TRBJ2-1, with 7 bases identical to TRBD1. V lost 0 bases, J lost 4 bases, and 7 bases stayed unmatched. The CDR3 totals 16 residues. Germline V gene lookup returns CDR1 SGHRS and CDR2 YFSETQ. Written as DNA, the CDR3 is TGCGCCAGCAGCTTGGCAGTGCAGGGGGATTACAATGAGCAGTTCTTC. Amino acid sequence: CASSLAVQGDYNEQFF.

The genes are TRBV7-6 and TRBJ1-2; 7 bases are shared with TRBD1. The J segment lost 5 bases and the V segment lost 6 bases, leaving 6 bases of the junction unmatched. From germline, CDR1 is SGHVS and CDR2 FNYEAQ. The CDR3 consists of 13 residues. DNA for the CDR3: TGTGCCAGCAGTGACAGGGATGGGTATGGCTACACCTTC. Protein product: CASSDRDGYGYTF.

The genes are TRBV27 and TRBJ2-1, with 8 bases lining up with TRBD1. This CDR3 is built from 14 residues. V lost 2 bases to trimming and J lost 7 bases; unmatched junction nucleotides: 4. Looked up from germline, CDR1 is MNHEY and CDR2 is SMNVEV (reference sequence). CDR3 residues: CASSLRDRLNEQFF. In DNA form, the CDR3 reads TGTGCCAGCAGTTTACGGGACAGGTTAAATGAGCAGTTCTTC.